This passage covers 10 T cell receptor beta chains from one sample sequenced in a study of blood T cell repertoires in COVID-19. The table came from immunoSEQ multiplex PCR; TCRdb's copy has only in-frame clones and leaves some out. This table holds tens of thousands of clones, roughly 80% found once. The source material was peripheral blood. These TCRs come from a human donor in a cohort sampled during active COVID-19.

The chain carries TRBV4-2 and TRBJ1-2; a weak D match, TRBD1 (5 bases). Deletions cut 0 bases from V and 1 base from J, with 9 bases between. The germline V gene encodes CDR1 LGHNA and CDR2 YNFKEQ. The CDR3 consists of 15 residues. The CDR3 DNA reads TGTGCCAGCAGCCAAGATCAAGGGGTTAACTATGGCTACACCTTC. Its protein is CASSQDQGVNYGYTF.

The chain couples TRBV10-2 to TRBJ2-1, with D possibly being TRBD2 (7 bases). Per germline, CDR1 WSHSY and CDR2 SAAADI. Trimming shortened V by 0 bases and J by 7 bases, and 16 bases separated the two germline ends. The CDR3 sequence is 16 residues long. CDR3 amino acids: CASSESFGGAGNEQFF. CDR3 sequence (DNA): TGCGCCAGCAGTGAGTCGTTTGGGGGGGCAGGTAATGAGCAGTTCTTC.

The V and J genes are TRBV7-9 and TRBJ1-4; 7 bases are shared with TRBD1. The CDR3 runs 15 residues. The ends lost 7 bases at V and 11 bases at J; junction bases unmatched: 16. The germline V gene encodes CDR1 SEHNR and CDR2 FQNEAQ (reference sequence). The DNA of the CDR3 is TGTGCCAGCATCCGTCGGGGACAGCCCCTGGGGAAACTGTTTTTT. Protein sequence: CASIRRGQPLGKLFF.

V is TRBV4-2 and J is TRBJ2-1, with 8 bases identical to TRBD2. J lost 10 bases, V lost 1 base, and 9 bases had no gene match. The germline gives CDR1 LGHNA, CDR2 YNFKEQ. This CDR3 region has 15 residues. CDR3 sequence reads: CASSQATRGAGEQFF. CDR3 DNA sequence: TGTGCCAGCAGCCAAGCGACGCGGGGGGCGGGAGAGCAGTTCTTC.

This chain uses TRBV9 with TRBJ2-5; a possible D gene is TRBD2 (5 bases). The CDR3 is 15 residues long. Between the trimmed V and J ends, which lost 0 bases and 1 base, there was a span of 10 bases. Germline lookup yields CDR1 SGDLS and CDR2 YYNGEE. CDR3 DNA: TGTGCCAGCAGCGTAGACCCGCTAGCCCAAGAGACCCAGTACTTC. This encodes CASSVDPLAQETQYF.

The rearrangement joins TRBV5-1 to TRBJ1-1; 7 bases fit TRBD1. The CDR3 covers 14 residues. V was pared by 4 bases and J by 4 bases, with 7 bases of the junction left unmatched. From germline, CDR1 is SGHRS and CDR2 YFSETQ. The CDR3 spells CASSEDRVVTEAFF. For the CDR3, the DNA is TGCGCCAGCAGCGAAGACAGGGTAGTCACTGAAGCTTTCTTT.

V is TRBV11-2 and J is TRBJ2-5, with D possibly TRBD2 on 6 matching bases. The CDR3 contains 15 residues. The germline V and J ends were trimmed by 4 bases and 1 base, with 13 bases remaining between them. Germline V gene data show CDR1 as SGHAT and CDR2 as FQNNGV. This CDR3 reads CASSSWGTFQETQYF. The CDR3 region has the DNA TGTGCCAGCAGCTCCTGGGGGACTTTCCAAGAGACCCAGTACTTC.

This clone has more than one count but fewer than ten. The chain joins TRBV7-2 to TRBJ2-7, with D possibly being TRBD2 (5 bases). This CDR3 is built from 12 residues. The germline V gene encodes CDR1 SGHTA and CDR2 FQGNSA. V was clipped by 2 bases and J by 6 bases, with 8 bases between them. CDR3 DNA: TGTGCCAGCAGCTTAAGAGGGCTCGAGCAGTACTTC. Amino acids: CASSLRGLEQYF.

The chain carries TRBV18 and TRBJ1-6; no clear D. V lost 4 bases and J lost 6, with 16 bases in between. The CDR3 has 16 residues. Per germline, CDR1 KGHSH and CDR2 LQKENI. The CDR3 sequence: CASSLQTREVNSPLHF. CDR3 in DNA: TGTGCCAGCTCACTCCAGACCCGGGAGGTTAATTCACCCCTCCACTTT.

This clone showed up just once. The V and J genes are TRBV11-2 and TRBJ2-3, with D perhaps matching TRBD2 (5 bases). The CDR3 totals 16 residues. V shed 2 bases and J shed 7 bases, with 19 bases lying between them. Germline loops: CDR1 SGHAT, CDR2 FQNNGV. The CDR3 is CASSLSTAGPSHTQYF. CDR3 nucleotide sequence: TGTGCCAGCAGCTTAAGCACGGCGGGTCCCTCCCATACGCAGTATTTT. The variable domain in full, completed from reference TRBV11-2 and TRBJ2-3, reads EAGVAQSPRYKIIEKRQSVAFWCNPISGHATLYWYQQILGQGPKLLIQFQNNGVVDDSQLPKDRFSAERLKGVDSTLKIQPAKLEDSAVYLCASSLSTAGPSHTQYFGPGTRLTVL.